The 27 T cell receptor beta chains in this list originate from one sample, sequenced in a study of metastatic and nonmetastatic thyroid tumors. TCRdb re-called clones from the PCR reads using MiXCR. The sample contains tens of thousands of clones, 10% to 15% of which appear only once. Patients underwent thyroid surgery, and none had received any treatment before it. The sequenced material came from blood. These receptors all come from a female donor with papillary thyroid cancer or a benign thyroid nodule (not recorded which). Some clones in this sample may be carry-over from other donors' samples.

This clone was detected ten times or more. The chain has TRBV7-9 and TRBJ1-4; D uncertain. The length of the CDR3 is 16 residues. Between the trimmed V and J ends, which lost 5 bases and 0 bases, there was a span of 13 bases. Per the germline V gene, CDR1 is SEHNR and CDR2 is FQNEAQ (reference sequence). CDR3 loop: CASSPAGGATNEKLFF. The CDR3 region has the DNA TGTGCCAGCAGCCCCGCGGGAGGCGCAACTAATGAAAAACTGTTTTTT. The entire variable domain, with the rest obtained from reference TRBV7-9 and TRBJ1-4, is as follows: DTGVSQNPRHKITKRGQNVTFRCDPISEHNRLYWYRQTLGQGPEFLTYFQNEAQLEKSRLLSDRFSAERPKGSFSTLEIQRTEQGDSAMYLCASSPAGGATNEKLFFGSGTQLSVL.

This clone was seen many times. The chain has TRBV5-1 and TRBJ1-4, with a possible D match to TRBD1 (6 bases). V was cut by 5 bases and J by 9 bases, with 14 bases left in between. The CDR3 contains 13 residues. CDR1 is SGHRS, CDR2 YFSETQ, per germline. In nucleotides, the CDR3 is TGCGCCAGCAGTAACCAGGGGAGGAAAAAACTGTTTTTT. Translation: CASSNQGRKKLFF.

This clone was recorded at least ten times. CDR3 protein: CASSYSGRARETQYF. CDR3 DNA sequence: TGTGCCAGCAGTTATAGCGGGAGGGCCCGAGAGACCCAGTACTTC. This chain joins TRBV6-2 or TRBV6-3 and TRBJ2-5, with 11 bases that match TRBD2. Germline trimming cut 3 bases from V and 4 bases from J; bases unmatched to any gene: 4. Germline CDR1 MNHEY, CDR2 SVGEGT. The CDR3 is made up of 15 amino acids.

On this clone itself: Since a much larger clone is just one base distant, this may be a read error. This rearrangement joins TRBV3-1 to TRBJ2-5, with unresolved D. CDR1 is LGHDT, CDR2 YNNKEL, per germline (reference sequence). This CDR3 has 10 residues. In DNA form, the CDR3 reads TGTGCCAGCAGCCAAGAGACCAAGTACTTC. Translating it yields CASSQETKYF.

This clone was observed many times. The V call is TRBV20-1, the J call TRBJ2-4; possibly TRBD1 or TRBD2 for D (5 bases each). This CDR3 has 14 amino acids. Germline V gives CDR1 DFQATT, CDR2 SNEGSKA (reference sequence). Trimming stripped 1 base from V and 6 bases from J, with 13 bases between. CDR3 amino acids: CSARVVGPLNIQYF. In DNA form, the CDR3 reads TGCAGTGCTAGAGTTGTGGGACCATTAAACATTCAGTACTTC.

This clone has a count of ten or more. The rearrangement uses TRBV6-2 or TRBV6-3 and TRBJ2-1; 9 bases agree with TRBD2. The length of the CDR3 is 14 residues. Germline V gene lookup returns CDR1 MNHEY and CDR2 SVGEGT. Trimming at V came to 5 bases and at J to 4 bases, leaving 3 bases not matched to a gene. Here the CDR3 reads CASSRSGSYNEQFF. The CDR3 nucleotides read TGTGCCAGCAGTCGTAGCGGGAGTTACAATGAGCAGTTCTTC.

Regarding this clone: A read error may explain this, as a much larger clone is one base away. The rearrangement links TRBV12-3 or TRBV12-4 to TRBJ2-5; TRBD2 matches at 8 bases. Germline trimming cut 8 bases from V and 5 bases from J; bases unmatched to any gene: 7. The CDR3 totals 13 residues. This chain's CDR3 is CASGTPGGETQYF. The CDR3 DNA sequence: TGTGCCAGCGGTACACCGGGGGGGGAGACCCAGTACTTC.

This clone was seen only a few times. The rearrangement joins TRBV19 to TRBJ1-2; D may be TRBD1 (5 bases). Germline CDR1 reads LNHDA; CDR2 reads SQIVND (reference sequence). Deletions cut 5 bases from V and 4 bases from J, with 14 bases between. The CDR3 has 14 amino acids. The CDR3, as DNA: TGTGCCAGTAGTCGGGACGAGCAAGTCTATGGCTACACCTTC. Its translation is CASSRDEQVYGYTF.

The chain employs TRBV5-6 and TRBJ1-1; D is ambiguous. This CDR3 contains 13 residues. V gave up 0 bases and J gave up 7 bases, with 10 bases separating them. Germline V lookup: CDR1 SGHDT, CDR2 YYEEEE. CDR3 amino acids: CASSLEATSEAFF. In DNA form, the CDR3 reads TGTGCCAGCAGCTTGGAGGCGACCAGTGAAGCTTTCTTT.

This clone was detected ten times or more. The chain combines TRBV5-4 with TRBJ2-1; 10 bases fit TRBD2. J lost 5 bases, V lost 4 bases, and 6 bases had no gene match. Germline V gene data show CDR1 as SGHNT and CDR2 as YYREEE (reference sequence). This CDR3 has 15 residues. As DNA, the CDR3 is TGTGCCAGCAGCGTTTCTAGCGGGAGAAACAATGAGCAGTTCTTC. Protein: CASSVSSGRNNEQFF.

This clone was seen ten or more times. This chain connects TRBV24-1 to TRBJ2-1; D may be TRBD1 (5 bases). Germline CDR1 reads KGHDR; CDR2 reads SFDVKD. This CDR3 spans 12 amino acids. V was pared by 4 bases and J by 10 bases, with 10 bases between. CDR3 in amino acids: CATSDQNREQFF. The DNA for the CDR3 is TGTGCCACCAGTGACCAAAACAGGGAGCAGTTCTTC.

This clone was counted at least ten times. The chain links TRBV4-3 to TRBJ2-7; 11 bases align to TRBD2. This CDR3 comprises 15 residues. Per germline, CDR1 LGHNA and CDR2 YSLEER. Losses at the gene ends were 4 bases for V and 4 bases for J; bases not matched to a gene: 6. CDR3 DNA sequence: TGCGCCAGCAGCCTAATAGCGGGAGGGCCTTACGAGCAGTACTTC. Encoded protein: CASSLIAGGPYEQYF.

This clone was counted ten times or more. It may be a read error: a sequence one base away is much more abundant. V and J are TRBV5-1 and TRBJ1-6, with 7 bases identical to TRBD1. The CDR3 runs to 16 residues. Germline loops: CDR1 SGHRS, CDR2 YFSETQ. CDR3 DNA sequence: TGCGTCAGCAGCCGGGGGGGGACAGCCAGAAATTCACCCCTCCACTTT. Translating gives CVSSRGGTARNSPLHF.

This clone has ten or more counts. The rearrangement uses TRBV10-3 and TRBJ2-7, with D possibly being TRBD1 (5 bases). The V and J ends lost 0 bases and 2 bases respectively, with 8 bases between them. The CDR3 loop spans 14 amino acids. CDR1 is ENHRY and CDR2 is SYGVKD in the germline V gene. The CDR3 spells CAISESDRAYEQYF. CDR3 nucleotide sequence: TGTGCCATCAGTGAGTCTGACAGAGCCTACGAGCAGTACTTC.

This clone was detected ten times or more. The chain carries TRBV5-1 and TRBJ1-5; D is perhaps TRBD1 (5 bases). This CDR3 region has 14 residues. V gave up 2 bases and J gave up 8 bases, with 14 bases separating them. Germline V gene data show CDR1 as SGHRS and CDR2 as YFSETQ. CDR3 bases: TGCGCCAGCAGCTTCGGGGGGGTAGGGGAGCCCCAGCATTTT. This encodes CASSFGGVGEPQHF.

This clone has a count of ten or more. The chain carries TRBV19 and TRBJ2-7; possibly TRBD1 or TRBD2 for D (5 bases each). V dropped 3 bases and J dropped 6 bases, with 12 bases sitting between them. Germline V lookup: CDR1 LNHDA, CDR2 SQIVND (reference sequence). This CDR3 contains 13 residues. CDR3 sequence (DNA): TGTGCCAGTAGTATGCTGGGGGTCTCCGAGCAGTACTTC. Amino acids: CASSMLGVSEQYF.

This clone was picked up many times. The chain is built from TRBV5-1 and TRBJ1-2, with TRBD1 matching over 8 bases. The ends lost 1 base at V and 6 bases at J; junction bases unmatched: 8. Germline CDR1 is SGHRS and CDR2 is YFSETQ. The length of the CDR3 is 15 residues. The CDR3 reads CASSLSPGGIDGYTF. CDR3 DNA sequence: TGCGCCAGCAGCTTGTCCCCAGGGGGCATCGATGGCTACACCTTC.

Remarks on this clone: One junction end does not reproduce the germline sequence, and a read error may be involved. The genes are TRBV7-2 and TRBJ1-1; perhaps TRBD1 as D (5 bases). CDR1 is SGHTA and CDR2 is FQGNSA in the germline V gene. The CDR3 covers 13 residues. CDR3 nucleotide sequence: TGTGCCAGCAGCTTGGGGGGAGAAACTGAAGCTTTATTT. It is translated as CASSLGGETEALF. The full variable domain, its missing parts supplied by reference TRBV7-2 and TRBJ1-1, is GAGVSQSPSNKVTEKGKDVELRCDPISGHTALYWYRQSLGQGLEFLIYFQGNSAPDKSGLPSDRFSAERTGGSVSTLTIQRTQQEDSAVYLCASSLGGETEALFGQGTRLTVV.

This chain uses TRBV7-9 with TRBJ1-6; D unresolved. In germline, CDR1 is SEHNR, CDR2 FQNEAQ (reference sequence). Trimming removed 1 base at V and 4 bases at J, with 5 bases between. The CDR3 has 14 residues. This CDR3 is CASSLEQYNSPLHF. CDR3 sequence (DNA): TGTGCCAGCAGCTTAGAACAGTATAATTCACCCCTCCACTTT.

This clone has ten or more counts. The chain uses TRBV11-2 and TRBJ2-1; D not certain. Germline-derived CDR1 and CDR2 are SGHAT and FQNNGV. This CDR3 has 16 residues. V was trimmed by 5 bases and J by 0 bases, leaving 14 bases between them. This CDR3 is CASSPVRGGSYNEQFF. Written as DNA, the CDR3 is TGTGCCAGCAGCCCCGTTCGAGGCGGCTCCTACAATGAGCAGTTCTTC. Drawing the rest from reference TRBV11-2 and TRBJ2-1, the complete variable domain is EAGVAQSPRYKIIEKRQSVAFWCNPISGHATLYWYQQILGQGPKLLIQFQNNGVVDDSQLPKDRFSAERLKGVDSTLKIQPAKLEDSAVYLCASSPVRGGSYNEQFFGPGTRLTVL.

This clone was recorded at least ten times. The chain employs TRBV3-1 and TRBJ2-5; D call uncertain. The CDR3 has 14 amino acids. In germline, CDR1 is LGHDT, CDR2 YNNKEL (reference sequence). Trimming pared 5 bases from V and 2 bases from J, leaving 12 bases between. The CDR3 loop is CASSAPAAQETQYF. The CDR3 DNA sequence: TGTGCCAGCAGCGCGCCGGCGGCGCAAGAGACCCAGTACTTC.

On this clone itself: One junction end does not reproduce the germline sequence, and a read error may be involved. This chain uses TRBV20-1 with TRBJ2-5; maybe TRBD1 (5 bases). The CDR3 totals 13 residues. Germline V gene lookup returns CDR1 DFQATT and CDR2 SNEGSKA (reference sequence). The CDR3 region is CSTAPQGLENQYF. The CDR3 bases are TGCAGTACAGCCCCGCAGGGTCTGGAGAACCAGTACTTC.

The chain is built from TRBV27 and TRBJ2-7, with 10 bases lining up with TRBD1. With V trimmed by 7 bases and J by 7 bases, 4 bases remained unmatched. This CDR3 spans 12 amino acids. CDR1 is MNHEY, CDR2 SMNVEV, per germline (reference sequence). The CDR3 is CASMDRGYEQYF. The CDR3 DNA follows: TGTGCCAGCATGGACAGGGGGTATGAGCAGTACTTC.

The sample holds one count of this clone. This sequence may be a read error, since a much larger clone differs from it by one base. The chain has TRBV7-2 and TRBJ2-5, with D possibly matching TRBD1 (6 bases). Germline V gives CDR1 SGHTA, CDR2 FQGNSA. V lost 1 base, J lost 5 bases, and 14 bases lay in between. CDR3 length: 15 amino acids. The CDR3 DNA sequence: TGTGCCAGCAGCTTAGTCGTGGGGGCGTTGGAGACCCAGTACTTC. Protein sequence: CASSLVVGALETQYF.

This clone was seen at least ten times. The V gene is TRBV7-9, the J gene TRBJ2-7; possible D gene TRBD1, 5 bases. Germline CDR1 SEHNR, CDR2 FQNEAQ (reference sequence). CDR3 length: 13 residues. Trimming stripped 3 bases from V and 7 bases from J, with 13 bases between. For the CDR3, the DNA is TGTGCCAGCAGCTTTTCAGCCCAGGGTGAGCAGTACTTC. Protein product: CASSFSAQGEQYF.

At least ten counts were recorded for this clone. This chain links TRBV28 with TRBJ1-2; D is unresolved. Germline CDR1 is MDHEN and CDR2 is SYDVKM. The CDR3 is 12 residues long. Trimming removed 3 bases at V and 7 bases at J, with 9 bases between. The CDR3 here is CASSLRTFGYTF. Here the CDR3 DNA reads TGTGCCAGCAGTTTGCGTACCTTTGGCTACACCTTC.

At least ten counts were recorded for this clone. The chain combines TRBV25-1 with TRBJ2-1; 13 bases are a match to TRBD2. The CDR3 sequence is 18 residues long. CDR1 is MGHDK, CDR2 SYGVNS, per germline. V gave up 1 base and J gave up 4 bases; unmatched junction bases: 7. The CDR3 nucleotides read TGTGCCAGCAGTGAATGGGGGACTAGCGGGAATGGGTACAATGAGCAGTTCTTC. Its protein product is CASSEWGTSGNGYNEQFF. Full variable domain (missing parts from reference TRBV25-1 and TRBJ2-1): EADIYQTPRYLVIGTGKKITLECSQTMGHDKMYWYQQDPGMELHLIHYSYGVNSTEKGDLSSESTVSRIRTEHFPLTLESARPSHTSQYLCASSEWGTSGNGYNEQFFGPGTRLTVL.